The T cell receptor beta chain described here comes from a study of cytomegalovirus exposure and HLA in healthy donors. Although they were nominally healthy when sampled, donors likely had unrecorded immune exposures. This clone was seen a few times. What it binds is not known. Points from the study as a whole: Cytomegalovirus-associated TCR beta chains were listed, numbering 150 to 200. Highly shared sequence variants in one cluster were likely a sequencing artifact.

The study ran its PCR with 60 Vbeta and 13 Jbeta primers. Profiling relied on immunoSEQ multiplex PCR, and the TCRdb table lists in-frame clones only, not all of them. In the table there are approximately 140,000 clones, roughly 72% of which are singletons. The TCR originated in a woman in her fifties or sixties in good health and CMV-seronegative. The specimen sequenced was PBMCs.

The CDR3 region is CASSSKATGQGFPNTQYF. The CDR3 region has the DNA TGTGCCAGCAGCTCCAAGGCAACCGGACAGGGCTTTCCAAATACGCAGTATTTT. The V and J genes are TRBV7-2 and TRBJ2-3, with 8 bases that match TRBD1. The ends lost 4 bases at V and 7 bases at J; junction bases unmatched: 19. The length of the CDR3 is 18 residues. Germline V gene data show CDR1 as SGHTA and CDR2 as FQGNSA.